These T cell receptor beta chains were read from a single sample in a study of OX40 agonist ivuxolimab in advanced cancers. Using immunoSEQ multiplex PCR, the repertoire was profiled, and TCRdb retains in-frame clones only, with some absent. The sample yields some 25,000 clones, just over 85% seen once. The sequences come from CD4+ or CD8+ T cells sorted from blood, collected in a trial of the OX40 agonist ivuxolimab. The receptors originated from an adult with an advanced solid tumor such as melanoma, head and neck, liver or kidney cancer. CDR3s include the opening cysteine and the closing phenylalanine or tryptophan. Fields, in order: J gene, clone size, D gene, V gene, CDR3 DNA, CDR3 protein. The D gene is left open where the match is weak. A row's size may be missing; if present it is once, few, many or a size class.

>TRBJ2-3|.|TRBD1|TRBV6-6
TGTGCCAGCAGTTACACCGGACAGGGGAGCACAGATACGCAGTATTTT
CASSYTGQGSTDTQYF
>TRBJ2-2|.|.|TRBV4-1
TGCGCCAGCAGCCAAGATCTCGTCGACGGGGAGCTGTTTTTT
CASSQDLVDGELFF
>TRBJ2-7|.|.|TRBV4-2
TGTGCCAGCAGCCCTGGCCCCGGACTGGGCGAGCAGTACTTC
CASSPGPGLGEQYF
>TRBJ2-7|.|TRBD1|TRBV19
TGTGCCAGTAGTGCCTCCGGGACAGGGGGTTACGAGCAGTACTTC
CASSASGTGGYEQYF
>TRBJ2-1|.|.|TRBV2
TGTGCCAGCAGTGGCACCGGACCTCAGGAGTTCTTC
CASSGTGPQEFF
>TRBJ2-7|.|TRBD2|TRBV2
TGTGCCAGCAGTGACACTAGCGGGAGCTCCTACGAGCAGTACTTC
CASSDTSGSSYEQYF
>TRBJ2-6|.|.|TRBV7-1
TGTGCCAGCAGCCCGTTGAGACGAGGACAAAGTCGGGCCAACGTCCTGACTTTC
CASSPLRRGQSRANVLTF
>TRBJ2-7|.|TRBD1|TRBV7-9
TGTGCCAGCAGTCACCCGGGACAGGGAGCCTACGAGCAGTACTTC
CASSHPGQGAYEQYF
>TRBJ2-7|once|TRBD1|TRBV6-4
TGTGCCAGCAGGGACAGGGGCCGGGCGCAGTACTTC
CASRDRGRAQYF
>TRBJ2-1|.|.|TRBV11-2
TGTGCCAGCAGCTTAGCTGGGTACAATGAGCAGTTCTTC
CASSLAGYNEQFF
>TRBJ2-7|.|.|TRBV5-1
TGCGCCAGCAGCTTGGCCGGACGGAACGAGCAGTACTTC
CASSLAGRNEQYF
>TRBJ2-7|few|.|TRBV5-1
TGCGCCAGCAGCTTGGTAGGGGTCGAGCAGTACTTC
CASSLVGVEQYF
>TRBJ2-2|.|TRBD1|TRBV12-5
TGTGCTAGTGGTTCCACAGACAGGGGAAGTACCGGGGAGCTGTTTTTT
CASGSTDRGSTGELFF
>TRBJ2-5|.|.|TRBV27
TGTGCCAGCAGTTTATCGATGGATGCGCCGCAAGAGACCCAGTACTTC
CASSLSMDAPQETQYF
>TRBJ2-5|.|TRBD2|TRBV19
TGTGCCAGTAGTCCCTGGGGGGGACAAGCGGGAGAAGAGACCCAGTACTTC
CASSPWGGQAGEETQYF
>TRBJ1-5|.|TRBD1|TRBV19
TGTGCCAGTAGTATGGGACAGGGAGGCAATCAGCCCCAGCATTTT
CASSMGQGGNQPQHF
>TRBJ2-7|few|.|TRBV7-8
TGTGCCAGCAGCTTAGCCGAGGCCTACGAGCAGTACTTC
CASSLAEAYEQYF
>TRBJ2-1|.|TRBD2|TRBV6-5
TGTGCCAGCAGTACCACCGGGGGGGTCTACAATGAGCAGTTCTTC
CASSTTGGVYNEQFF
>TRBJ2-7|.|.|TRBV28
TGTGCCAGCAGTATCGGACAGTCCTACGAGCAGTACTTC
CASSIGQSYEQYF
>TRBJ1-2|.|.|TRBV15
TGTGCCTCGTCAGATTTCACTAACTATGGCTACACCTTC
CASSDFTNYGYTF
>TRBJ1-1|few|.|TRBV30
TGTGCCTGGAGTGTAGGGGGGGGCACTGAAGCTTTCTTT
CAWSVGGGTEAFF
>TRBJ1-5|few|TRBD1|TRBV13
TGTGCCAGCAGCTTGACAGGGAATCAGCCCCAGCATTTT
CASSLTGNQPQHF
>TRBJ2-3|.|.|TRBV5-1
TGCGCCAGCAGCCCGGGGACTAGCACAGATACGCAGTATTTT
CASSPGTSTDTQYF
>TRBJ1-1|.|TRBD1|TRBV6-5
TGTGCCAGCAGTTACAAGGCAGGGGGGCTTGAAGCTTTCTTT
CASSYKAGGLEAFF
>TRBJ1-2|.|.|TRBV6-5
TGTGCCAGCAGTTACTCCCTTCTTGATGGCTACACCTTC
CASSYSLLDGYTF
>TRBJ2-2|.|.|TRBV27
TGTGCCAGCAGTAGGTGGGCGGGGGAGCTGTTTTTT
CASSRWAGELFF
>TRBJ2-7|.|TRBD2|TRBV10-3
TGTGCCATCAGTGGAAGGACTAGCGGGAGCTACGAGCAGTACTTC
CAISGRTSGSYEQYF
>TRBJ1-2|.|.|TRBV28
TGTGCCAGCAGTTTCCTGACAGTTAACTATGGCTACACCTTC
CASSFLTVNYGYTF
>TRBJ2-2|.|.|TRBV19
TGTGCCAGTAGTATTGGGCCCGGGGAGCTGTTTTTT
CASSIGPGELFF
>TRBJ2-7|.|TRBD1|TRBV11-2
TGTGCCAGCAGCTTAGGGACAGGGGGCTACGAGCAGTACTTC
CASSLGTGGYEQYF
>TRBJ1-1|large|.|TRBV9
TGTGCCAGCAGCGTAGTGTCAGGGAACACTGAAGCTTTCTTT
CASSVVSGNTEAFF
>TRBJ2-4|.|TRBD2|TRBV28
TGTGCCAGCAGTGAAACTAGCGGGAGGGCCCTAGCCAAAAACATTCAGTACTTC
CASSETSGRALAKNIQYF
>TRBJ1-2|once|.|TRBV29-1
TGCAGCGTCTCGGGACCAGAAGTTTTTTCAGCAGGCTACACCTTC
CSVSGPEVFSAGYTF
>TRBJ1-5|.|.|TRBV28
TGTGCCAGCAGCCCCCCGGACGGTCCACATCAGCCCCAGCATTTT
CASSPPDGPHQPQHF
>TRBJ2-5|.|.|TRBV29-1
TGCAGCGTTGAATGGGGCCAAGAGACCCAGTACTTC
CSVEWGQETQYF
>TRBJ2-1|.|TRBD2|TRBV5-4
TGTGCCAGCAGCCCCGGGACTAGCGGGGGTGAGCAGTTCTTC
CASSPGTSGGEQFF
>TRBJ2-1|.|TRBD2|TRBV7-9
TGTGCCAGCAGCTTAGGTACTAGCGGGAGCCGGGGCAATGAGCAGTTCTTC
CASSLGTSGSRGNEQFF
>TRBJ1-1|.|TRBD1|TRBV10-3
TGTGCCATCAGTGTGGGGGACAGTAACACTGAAGCTTTCTTT
CAISVGDSNTEAFF
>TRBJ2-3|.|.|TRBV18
TGTGCCAGCTCACCAGAGGTAGCCACAGATACGCAGTATTTT
CASSPEVATDTQYF
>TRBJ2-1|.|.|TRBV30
TGTGCCTGGACCGACTCCTTGGGGAATGAGCAGTTCTTC
CAWTDSLGNEQFF
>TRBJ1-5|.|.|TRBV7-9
TGTGCCAGCAGCTTCACCAATCAGCCCCAGCATTTT
CASSFTNQPQHF
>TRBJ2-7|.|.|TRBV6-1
TGTGCCAGCAGTGAACCAAATCTATCTAGCTACGAGCAGTACTTC
CASSEPNLSSYEQYF
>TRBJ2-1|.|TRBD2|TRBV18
TGTGCCAGCTCATCAACTAGCGGGAGGGAGCGTGAGCAGTTCTTC
CASSSTSGREREQFF
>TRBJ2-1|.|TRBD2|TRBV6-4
TGTGCCAGCAGTGACGAGACTAGCGGGATAAATGAGCAGTTCTTC
CASSDETSGINEQFF
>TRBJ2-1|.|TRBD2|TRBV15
TGTGCCACCAGCAGAGATTCCGGACTAGTTAGAGTTTTCTTC
CATSRDSGLVRVFF
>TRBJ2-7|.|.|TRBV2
TGTGCCAGCACGGGACAAGTGCCTCACGAGCAGTACTTC
CASTGQVPHEQYF
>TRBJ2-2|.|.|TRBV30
TGTGCCTGGAGTGTACTGATGGGGGTCACCGGGGAGCTGTTTTTT
CAWSVLMGVTGELFF